The present T cell receptor (beta chain) was sequenced within a study of beta chain features in type 1 diabetes. The study's findings and limits: The VDJ junctions of type 1 diabetes patients carried fewer insertions and more deletions. The influence of HLA type on TCRB rearrangement stayed undetermined.

V gave up 6 bases and J gave up 5 bases, with 11 bases separating them. Germline V gives CDR1 ENHRY, CDR2 SYGVKD. This CDR3 contains 13 residues. Each of the CD4+ naive, central memory, regulatory and stem cell-like memory populations was sorted via CD45RO/CCR7/CD25/CD127/CD95/CD27. Expressed TCRB transcripts were sequenced, since all the RNA that had been isolated was reverse transcribed. Sequencing used immunoSEQ multiplex PCR; TCRdb keeps in-frame clones, though not all of them. The table lists 200,000 to 250,000 clones, 11% of them singletons. For this clone: Its antigen is unidentified.

This clonotype was sampled from a man aged 18 to 30 in good health. Material for sequencing was central memory CD4+ T cells from blood. The V call is TRBV10-3, the J call TRBJ1-5; D uncertain. The chain's CDR3 is CAIRSERDQPQHF. CDR3 sequence (DNA): TGTGCCATCAGATCGGAGAGGGATCAGCCCCAGCATTTT.